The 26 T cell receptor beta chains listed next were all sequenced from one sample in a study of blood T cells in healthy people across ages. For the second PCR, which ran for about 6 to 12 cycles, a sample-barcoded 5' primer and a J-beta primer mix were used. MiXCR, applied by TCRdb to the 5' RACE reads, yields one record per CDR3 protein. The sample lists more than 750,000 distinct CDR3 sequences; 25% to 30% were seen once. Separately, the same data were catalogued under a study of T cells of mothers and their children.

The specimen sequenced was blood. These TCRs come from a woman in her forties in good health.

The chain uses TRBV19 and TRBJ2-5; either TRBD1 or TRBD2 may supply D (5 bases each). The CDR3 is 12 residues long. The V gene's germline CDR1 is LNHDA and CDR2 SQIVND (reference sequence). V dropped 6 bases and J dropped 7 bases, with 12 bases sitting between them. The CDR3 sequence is CASSGAGRTQYF. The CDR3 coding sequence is TGTGCCAGTAGCGGGGCCGGGCGGACCCAGTACTTC. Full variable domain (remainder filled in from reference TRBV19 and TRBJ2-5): DGGITQSPKYLFRKEGQNVTLSCEQNLNHDAMYWYRQDPGQGLRLIYYSQIVNDFQKGDIAEGYSVSREKKESFPLTVTSAQKNPTAFYLCASSGAGRTQYFGPGTRLLVL.

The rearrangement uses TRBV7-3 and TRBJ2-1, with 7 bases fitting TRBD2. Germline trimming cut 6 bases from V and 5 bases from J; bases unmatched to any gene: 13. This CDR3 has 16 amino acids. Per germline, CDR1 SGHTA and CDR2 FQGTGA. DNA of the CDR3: TGTGCCAGCAGTTCTAGAGGGCAGGGAGGGGACAATGAGCAGTTCTTC. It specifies CASSSRGQGGDNEQFF.

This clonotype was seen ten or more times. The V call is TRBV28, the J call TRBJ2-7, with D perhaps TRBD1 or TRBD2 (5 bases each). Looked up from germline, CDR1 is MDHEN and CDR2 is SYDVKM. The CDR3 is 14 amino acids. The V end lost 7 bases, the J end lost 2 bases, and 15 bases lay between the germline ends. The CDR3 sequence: CASMRDGLAYEQYF. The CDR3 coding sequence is TGTGCCAGCATGAGGGACGGGCTAGCCTACGAGCAGTACTTC. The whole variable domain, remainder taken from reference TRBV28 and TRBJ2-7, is DVKVTQSSRYLVKRTGEKVFLECVQDMDHENMFWYRQDPGLGLRLIYFSYDVKMKEKGDIPEGYSVSREKKERFSLILESASTNQTSMYLCASMRDGLAYEQYFGPGTRLTVT.

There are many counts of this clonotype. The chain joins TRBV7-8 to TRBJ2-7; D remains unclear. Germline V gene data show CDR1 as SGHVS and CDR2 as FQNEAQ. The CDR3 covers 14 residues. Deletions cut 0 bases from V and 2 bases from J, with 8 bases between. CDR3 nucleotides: TGTGCCAGCAGCTTAGCGAAAGCAGCCTACGAGCAGTACTTC. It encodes CASSLAKAAYEQYF.

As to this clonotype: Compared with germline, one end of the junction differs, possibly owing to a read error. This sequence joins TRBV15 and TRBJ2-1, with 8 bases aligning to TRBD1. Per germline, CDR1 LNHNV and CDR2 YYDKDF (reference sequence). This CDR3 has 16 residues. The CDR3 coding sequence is TGTGCCGCCAGCACCGCCCGGGACAGGCCTCGTGGGGAGCAGTTCTTC. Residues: CAASTARDRPRGEQFF.

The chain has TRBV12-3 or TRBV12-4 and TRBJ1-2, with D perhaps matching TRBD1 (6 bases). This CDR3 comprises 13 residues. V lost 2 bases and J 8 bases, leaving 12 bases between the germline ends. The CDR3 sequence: CASSLSGGAGYTF. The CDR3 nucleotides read TGTGCCAGCAGTTTAAGCGGGGGCGCGGGCTACACCTTC.

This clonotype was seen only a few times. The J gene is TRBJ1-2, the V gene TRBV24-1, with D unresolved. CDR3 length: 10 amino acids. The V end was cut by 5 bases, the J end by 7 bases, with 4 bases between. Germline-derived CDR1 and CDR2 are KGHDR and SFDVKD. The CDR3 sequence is CATSGGGYTF. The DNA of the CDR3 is TGTGCCACCAGTGGGGGTGGCTACACCTTC.

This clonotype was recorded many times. This CDR3 is CASSFIAGTQYF. The CDR3 coding sequence is TGTGCCAGCAGCTTTATTGCAGGCACGCAGTATTTT. The chain links TRBV7-2 to TRBJ2-3; no definite D call. Germline V lookup: CDR1 SGHTA, CDR2 FQGNSA. Trimming took 3 bases from V and 9 from J, leaving 10 bases between them. The CDR3 is made up of 12 amino acids. Together with reference TRBV7-2 and TRBJ2-3, the CDR3 gives the full variable domain: GAGVSQSPSNKVTEKGKDVELRCDPISGHTALYWYRQSLGQGLEFLIYFQGNSAPDKSGLPSDRFSAERTGGSVSTLTIQRTQQEDSAVYLCASSFIAGTQYFGPGTRLTVL.

CDR3 region: CASSPRSSAYEQYF. The CDR3 DNA sequence: TGTGCCAGCAGCCCACGGTCCTCTGCCTACGAGCAGTACTTC. The V gene is TRBV3-1, the J gene TRBJ2-7; D is undetermined. V was cut by 4 bases and J by 2 bases, with 12 bases left in between. This CDR3 is 14 amino acids long. CDR1 LGHDT and CDR2 YNNKEL come from the germline V gene (reference sequence).

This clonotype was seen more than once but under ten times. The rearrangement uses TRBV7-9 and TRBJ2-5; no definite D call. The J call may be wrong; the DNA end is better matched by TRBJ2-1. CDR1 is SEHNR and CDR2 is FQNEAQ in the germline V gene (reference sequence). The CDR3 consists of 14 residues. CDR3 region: CASSLPGRQETQFF. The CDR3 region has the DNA TGTGCCAGCAGCTTACCAGGCCGACAAGAGACCCAGTTCTTC.

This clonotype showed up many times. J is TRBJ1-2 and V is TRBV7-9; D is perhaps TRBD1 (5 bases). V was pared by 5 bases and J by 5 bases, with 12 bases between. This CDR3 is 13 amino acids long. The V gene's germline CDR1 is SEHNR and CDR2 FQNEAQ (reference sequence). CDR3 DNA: TGTGCCAGCAGCCATGGGGCTGGATATGGCTACACCTTC. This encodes CASSHGAGYGYTF.

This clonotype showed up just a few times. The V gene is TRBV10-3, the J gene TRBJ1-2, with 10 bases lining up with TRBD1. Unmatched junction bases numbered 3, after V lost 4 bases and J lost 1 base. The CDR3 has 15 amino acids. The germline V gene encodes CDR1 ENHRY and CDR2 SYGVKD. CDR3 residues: CAISGGQGNNYGYTF. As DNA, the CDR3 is TGTGCCATCAGTGGGGGACAGGGGAATAACTATGGCTACACCTTC.

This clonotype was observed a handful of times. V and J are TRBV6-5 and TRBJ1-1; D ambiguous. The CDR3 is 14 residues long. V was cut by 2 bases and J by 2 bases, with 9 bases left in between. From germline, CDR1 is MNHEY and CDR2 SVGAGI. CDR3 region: CASSYGRVNTEAFF. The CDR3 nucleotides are TGTGCCAGCAGTTACGGGAGGGTTAACACTGAAGCTTTCTTT.

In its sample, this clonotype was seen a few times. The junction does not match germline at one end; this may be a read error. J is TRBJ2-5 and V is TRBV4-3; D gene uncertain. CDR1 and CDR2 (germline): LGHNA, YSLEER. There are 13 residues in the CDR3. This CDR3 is CASSQDGLETRYF. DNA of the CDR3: TGCGCCAGCAGCCAAGACGGGTTGGAGACCCGGTACTTC.

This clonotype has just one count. This CDR3 reads CASSPLAGTMNTGELFF. The CDR3 DNA reads TGCGCCAGCAGCCCCTTGGCGGGGACCATGAACACCGGGGAGCTGTTTTTT. The chain links TRBV5-1 to TRBJ2-2; perhaps TRBD2 as D (6 bases). Germline loops: CDR1 SGHRS, CDR2 YFSETQ. V was trimmed by 4 bases and J by 1 base, leaving 17 bases between them. This CDR3 has 17 amino acids.

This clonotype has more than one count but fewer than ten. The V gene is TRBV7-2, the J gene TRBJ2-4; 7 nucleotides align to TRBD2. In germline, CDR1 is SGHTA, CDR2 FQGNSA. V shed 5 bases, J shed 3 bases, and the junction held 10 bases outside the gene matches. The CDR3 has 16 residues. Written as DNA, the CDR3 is TGTGCCAGCAGCGGGGGGGGTAGCAGGGTCAAAAACATTCAGTACTTC. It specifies CASSGGGSRVKNIQYF.

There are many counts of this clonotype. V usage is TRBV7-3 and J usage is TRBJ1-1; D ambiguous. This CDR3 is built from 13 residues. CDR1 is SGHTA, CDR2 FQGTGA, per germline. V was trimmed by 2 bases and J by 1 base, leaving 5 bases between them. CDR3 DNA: TGTGCCAGCAGCTTAGAGACGAACACTGAAGCTTTCTTT. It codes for CASSLETNTEAFF.

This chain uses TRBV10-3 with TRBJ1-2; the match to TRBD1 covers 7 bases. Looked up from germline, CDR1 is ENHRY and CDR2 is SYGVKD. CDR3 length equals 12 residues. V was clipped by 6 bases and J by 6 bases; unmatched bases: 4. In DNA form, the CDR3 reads TGTGCCATCAGGATACAGGGGCATGGCTACACCTTC. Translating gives CAIRIQGHGYTF.

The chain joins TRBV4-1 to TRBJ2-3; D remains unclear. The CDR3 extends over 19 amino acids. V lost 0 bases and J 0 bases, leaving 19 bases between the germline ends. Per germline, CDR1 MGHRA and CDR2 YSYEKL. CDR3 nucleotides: TGCGCCAGCAGCCAAGATCCCCCTGGTAACGTGGGGAGCACAGATACGCAGTATTTT. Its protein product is CASSQDPPGNVGSTDTQYF.

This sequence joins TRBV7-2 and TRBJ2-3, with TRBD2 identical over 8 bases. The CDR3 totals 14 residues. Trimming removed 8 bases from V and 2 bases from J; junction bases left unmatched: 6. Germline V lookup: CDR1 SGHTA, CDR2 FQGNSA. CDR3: CASGPGLDTDTQYF. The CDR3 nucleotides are TGTGCCAGCGGCCCGGGACTAGACACAGATACGCAGTATTTT.

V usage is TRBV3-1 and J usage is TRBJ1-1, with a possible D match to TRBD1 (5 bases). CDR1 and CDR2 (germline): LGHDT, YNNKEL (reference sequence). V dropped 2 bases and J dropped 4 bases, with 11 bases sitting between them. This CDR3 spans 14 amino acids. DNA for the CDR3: TGTGCCAGCAGCCAAAGGGGCTTAAGCACTGAAGCTTTCTTT. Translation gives CASSQRGLSTEAFF.

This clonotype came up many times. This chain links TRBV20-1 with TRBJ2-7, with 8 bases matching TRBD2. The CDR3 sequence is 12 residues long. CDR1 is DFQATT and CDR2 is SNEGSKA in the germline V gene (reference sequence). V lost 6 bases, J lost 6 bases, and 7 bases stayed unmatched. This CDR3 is CSAPSGGGEQYF. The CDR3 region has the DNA TGCAGTGCCCCGAGCGGGGGAGGCGAGCAGTACTTC.

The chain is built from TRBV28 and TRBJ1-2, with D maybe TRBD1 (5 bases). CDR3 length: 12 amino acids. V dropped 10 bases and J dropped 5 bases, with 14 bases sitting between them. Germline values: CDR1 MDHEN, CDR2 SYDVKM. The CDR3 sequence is CATRDRSYGYTF. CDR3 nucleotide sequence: TGTGCCACCAGAGACAGATCATATGGCTACACCTTC.

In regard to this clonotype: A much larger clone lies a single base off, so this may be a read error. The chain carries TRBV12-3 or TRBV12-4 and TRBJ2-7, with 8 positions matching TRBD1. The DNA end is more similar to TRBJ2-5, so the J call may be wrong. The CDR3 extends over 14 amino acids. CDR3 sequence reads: CASSPPGQGKTQYF. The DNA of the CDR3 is TGTGCCAGCAGTCCCCCTGGACAGGGAAAGACCCAGTACTTC.

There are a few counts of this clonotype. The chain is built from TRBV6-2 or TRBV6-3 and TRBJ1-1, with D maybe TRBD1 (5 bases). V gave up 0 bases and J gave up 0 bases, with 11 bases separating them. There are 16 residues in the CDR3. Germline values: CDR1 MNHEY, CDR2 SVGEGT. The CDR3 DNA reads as TGTGCCAGCAGTTACTCGGGGGGACTCGTGAACACTGAAGCTTTCTTT. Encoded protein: CASSYSGGLVNTEAFF.

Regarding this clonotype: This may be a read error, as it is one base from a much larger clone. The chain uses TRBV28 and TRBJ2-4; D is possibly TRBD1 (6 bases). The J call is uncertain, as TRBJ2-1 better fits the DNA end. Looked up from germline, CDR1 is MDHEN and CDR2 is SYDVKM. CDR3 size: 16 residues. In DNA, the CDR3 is TGTGCCAGCGGCATACAGGGCGCCCTTGCCAAAAACATTCAGTTCTTC. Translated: CASGIQGALAKNIQFF.